The sequence of this T cell receptor (beta chain) was determined in a study of shared clonotypes between healthy human individuals. Study overall: The donor group consisted of two women and a few men, aged 18 to 49. CD4 naive and memory got three plates each, CD8 naive two, CD8 memory one.

Germline V gene data show CDR1 as SGHAT and CDR2 as FQNNGV. With V trimmed by 8 bases and J by 6 bases, 9 bases remained unmatched. This CDR3 has 15 residues. Profiling relied on immunoSEQ multiplex PCR, and the TCRdb table lists in-frame clones only, not all of them. This sample has 2 million or so clones, with roughly 95% found just once. This receptor was taken from a man younger than 35 in good health. Sequencing was performed on naive CD4+ T cells sorted from blood. The subset denotes: CD45RA+ positively selected. J is TRBJ2-4 and V is TRBV11-2; 11 bases line up with TRBD2. CDR3 DNA: TGTGCCAGCCGGGGTCTAGCGGGGGGCGGAAACATTCAGTACTTC. Amino acids: CASRGLAGGGNIQYF.